What follows are 24 T cell receptor beta chains derived from one specimen sequenced in a study of identical twins. One entry per CDR3 protein, called by TCRdb with MiXCR from the 5' RACE reads. The table has about 920,000 distinct CDR3 sequences, about 12% seen once. These data were also filed under a second study, of yellow fever vaccine responses in identical twins.

The sequencing sample was made of PBMCs. These receptors came from a woman aged 18-29 years in good health.

The gene calls are TRBV29-1 and TRBJ2-7, with TRBD1 matching 7 bases. Looked up from germline, CDR1 is SQVTM and CDR2 is ANQGSEA. Unmatched junction bases numbered 8, after V lost 1 base and J lost 2 bases. This CDR3 region has 15 residues. The CDR3 DNA follows: TGCAGCGTTGAAGGAGGCAGGCAGGGGGCCTACGAGCAGTACTTC. Translated: CSVEGGRQGAYEQYF.

The CDR3 spells CATSDLVGGPNEQFF. CDR3 DNA sequence: TGTGCCACCAGTGATTTGGTGGGCGGGCCCAATGAGCAGTTCTTC. This chain links TRBV24-1 with TRBJ2-1; TRBD2 is a possible D gene (5 bases). There are 15 residues in the CDR3. Per germline, CDR1 KGHDR and CDR2 SFDVKD. V lost 0 bases and J 6 bases, leaving 11 bases between the germline ends.

At least ten counts were recorded for this clonotype. The chain combines TRBV12-3 or TRBV12-4 with TRBJ1-1; tentative D call: TRBD1 (5 bases). The V end lost 8 bases, the J end lost 6 bases, and 19 bases lay between the germline ends. This CDR3 region has 14 residues. CDR3 DNA: TGTGCCAGCTGCCCGGGGGGTAAAGATCCTGAAGCTTTCTTT. This sequence encodes CASCPGGKDPEAFF.

This clonotype was counted between two and nine times. The chain couples TRBV6-2 or TRBV6-3 to TRBJ2-1; 8 bases are shared with TRBD2. The CDR3 extends over 16 amino acids. Germline CDR1 MNHEY, CDR2 SVGEGT. The V and J ends lost 7 bases and 3 bases, in that order; junction bases with no gene match: 11. CDR3 coding DNA: TGTGCCAGCACCCCTTTTGAGCTAGCGGGCTACAATGAGCAGTTCTTC. Protein product: CASTPFELAGYNEQFF.

CDR3 residues: CATSSRDRGYEQYF. In DNA form, the CDR3 reads TGTGCCACCAGCAGTAGGGACAGGGGCTACGAGCAGTACTTC. This sequence joins TRBV15 and TRBJ2-7, with 10 bases that match TRBD1. From germline, CDR1 is LNHNV and CDR2 YYDKDF (reference sequence). The CDR3 runs to 14 residues. Trimming took 3 bases from V and 3 from J; bases not matched to a gene: 2. Complete variable domain (other parts from reference TRBV15 and TRBJ2-7): DAMVIQNPRYQVTQFGKPVTLSCSQTLNHNVMYWYQQKSSQAPKLLFHYYDKDFNNEADTPDNFQSRRPNTSFCFLDIRSPGLGDTAMYLCATSSRDRGYEQYFGPGTRLTVT.

This clonotype was observed a handful of times. The rearrangement uses TRBV29-1 and TRBJ1-1; no clear D. CDR3 length equals 14 residues. The ends were cut back, 4 bases at V and 0 bases at J, with 12 bases in the middle. Germline CDR1 and CDR2: SQVTM and ANQGSEA. The CDR3 spells CSVVGFPMNTEAFF. CDR3 nucleotides: TGCAGCGTTGTGGGCTTCCCGATGAACACTGAAGCTTTCTTT. The full variable domain, with the rest looked up from reference TRBV29-1 and TRBJ1-1, is SAVISQKPSRDICQRGTSLTIQCQVDSQVTMMFWYRQQPGQSLTLIATANQGSEATYESGFVIDKFPISRPNLTFSTLTVSNMSPEDSSIYLCSVVGFPMNTEAFFGQGTRLTVV.

This clonotype has a handful of counts. The V gene is TRBV28, the J gene TRBJ1-5; D perhaps matches TRBD1 (5 bases). Trimming took 3 bases from V and 3 from J, leaving 12 bases between them. CDR3 size: 15 residues. Germline CDR1 and CDR2: MDHEN and SYDVKM. In nucleotides, the CDR3 is TGTGCCAGCAGTTTGGGGGGGGGTCCCAATCAGCCCCAGCATTTT. This gives the protein CASSLGGGPNQPQHF.

This clonotype was found a few times. This CDR3 reads CSATGWAGELFF. The CDR3 nucleotides are TGCAGTGCTACAGGGTGGGCCGGGGAGCTGTTTTTT. The rearrangement links TRBV20-1 to TRBJ2-2; a possible D gene is TRBD1 (5 bases). This CDR3 has 12 amino acids. The germline gives CDR1 DFQATT, CDR2 SNEGSKA (reference sequence). V was clipped by 4 bases and J by 6 bases, with 9 bases between them.

This clonotype was seen more than once but under ten times. The CDR3 DNA reads as TGTGCCATCAGTGAGAATGGGGGTAATGAGCAGTTCTTC. Protein product: CAISENGGNEQFF. This rearrangement joins TRBV10-3 to TRBJ2-1; D is tentatively TRBD1 or TRBD2 (5 bases each). The germline V gene encodes CDR1 ENHRY and CDR2 SYGVKD. This CDR3 is built from 13 residues. V lost 2 bases and J 7 bases, leaving 9 bases between the germline ends.

The rearrangement links TRBV27 to TRBJ2-1; TRBD2 might be the D (6 bases). The length of the CDR3 is 12 residues. Trimming pared 6 bases from V and 8 bases from J, leaving 11 bases between. Germline V gene sequence: CDR1 MNHEY, CDR2 SMNVEV (reference sequence). CDR3 protein: CASRDRRDEQFF. The CDR3 nucleotides are TGTGCCAGCAGAGACCGGAGGGATGAGCAGTTCTTC.

This clonotype was observed a few times. V and J are TRBV12-3 or TRBV12-4 and TRBJ2-1; D possibly corresponds to TRBD2 (7 bases). V shed 7 bases and J shed 5 bases, with 21 bases lying between them. The CDR3 has 16 residues. The CDR3, as DNA: TGTGCCAGCACCCCCCCCCCGGGGGGCATGAACAATGAGCAGTTCTTC. Amino acid sequence: CASTPPPGGMNNEQFF.

There are a few counts of this clonotype. The CDR3 DNA reads TGTGCCAGCAGTTGGAGGGCGTTTGACGGGGAGCTGTTTTTT. Protein product: CASSWRAFDGELFF. The chain combines TRBV5-5 with TRBJ2-2, with D possibly matching TRBD2 (6 bases). The V gene's germline CDR1 is SGHKS and CDR2 YYEKEE (reference sequence). The V end was cut by 5 bases, the J end by 7 bases, with 15 bases between. The CDR3 extends over 14 amino acids.

The V and J genes are TRBV28 and TRBJ1-2, with unresolved D. This CDR3 has 13 amino acids. In germline, CDR1 is MDHEN, CDR2 SYDVKM. V lost 10 bases, J lost 7 bases, and 19 bases lay in between. The CDR3 DNA follows: TGTGCCACAATAAGGCGGGAGGGCGGTGGCTACACCTTC. Amino acid sequence: CATIRREGGGYTF.

This clonotype has a handful of counts. The gene calls are TRBV12-3 or TRBV12-4 and TRBJ1-4, with TRBD1 matching 7 bases. Trimming took 6 bases from V and 7 from J; bases not matched to a gene: 5. The CDR3 is 13 amino acids. The CDR3 sequence: CASSRGGFEKLFF. The CDR3 nucleotides read TGTGCCAGCAGCAGGGGGGGTTTTGAAAAACTGTTTTTT.

There are many counts of this clonotype. This chain connects TRBV2 to TRBJ2-1, with D hard to call. The germline gives CDR1 SNHLY, CDR2 FYNNEI. V dropped 7 bases and J dropped 0 bases, with 4 bases sitting between them. The CDR3 runs to 12 residues. The CDR3 loop is CASKPSYNEQFF. The CDR3 DNA reads TGTGCCAGCAAACCCTCCTACAATGAGCAGTTCTTC.

This clonotype was recorded a few times. The chain combines TRBV20-1 with TRBJ1-5, with TRBD1 as a possible D gene (5 bases). Germline V gives CDR1 DFQATT, CDR2 SNEGSKA (reference sequence). The CDR3 contains 15 residues. The V and J ends lost 2 bases and 6 bases respectively, with 17 bases between them. The CDR3 region has the DNA TGCAGTGCTAGACTACCGTTGGTCGACAGTCAGCCCCAGCATTTT. This translates into CSARLPLVDSQPQHF.

This chain connects TRBV6-1 to TRBJ2-2; TRBD1 matches at 7 bases. Germline V CDR1 and CDR2: MNHNS, SASEGT. The CDR3 is made up of 15 amino acids. With V trimmed by 6 bases and J by 7 bases, 11 bases remained unmatched. For the CDR3, the DNA is TGTGCCAGCAGAGGTCAACAGGGGACGAACGGGGAGCTGTTTTTT. Its translation: CASRGQQGTNGELFF.

This clonotype was seen more than once but under ten times. The chain links TRBV10-3 to TRBJ1-6; 7 nucleotides line up with TRBD1. J was trimmed by 8 bases and V by 6 bases; bases with no gene match: 7. Germline V gives CDR1 ENHRY, CDR2 SYGVKD. This CDR3 comprises 14 residues. The CDR3 reads CAISKTGIDSPLHF. Here the CDR3 DNA reads TGTGCCATCAGCAAGACAGGGATTGATTCACCCCTCCACTTT.

This clonotype was picked up a small number of times. The V and J genes are TRBV6-1 and TRBJ2-7, with TRBD1 matching 8 bases. J was trimmed by 1 base and V by 6 bases; bases with no gene match: 5. The CDR3 sequence is 14 residues long. The germline gives CDR1 MNHNS, CDR2 SASEGT. DNA of the CDR3: TGTGCCAGCAGCGGACAGGGACTTTCCTACGAGCAGTACGTC. This translates into CASSGQGLSYEQYV.

This clonotype was detected a few times. The chain joins TRBV20-1 to TRBJ2-2, with D possibly being TRBD2 (6 bases). Trimming took off 2 bases at V and 2 bases at J, with 12 bases between the two ends. The CDR3 contains 15 residues. Germline V gene data show CDR1 as DFQATT and CDR2 as SNEGSKA (reference sequence). The CDR3 DNA follows: TGCAGTGCTAGAAGGGCTAGCGTAAACACCGGGGAGCTGTTTTTT. This translates into CSARRASVNTGELFF.

This clonotype was counted a few times. The gene calls are TRBV3-1 and TRBJ1-1; TRBD1 matches 7 bases. The germline V gene has CDR1 LGHDT and CDR2 YNNKEL (reference sequence). The CDR3 sequence is 15 residues long. Trimming cost V 0 bases and J 3 bases; bases outside gene matches: 4. The CDR3 region is CASSQDGQGDTEAFF. The CDR3 DNA is TGTGCCAGCAGCCAAGATGGCCAGGGGGACACTGAAGCTTTCTTT.

The chain has TRBV3-1 and TRBJ2-5; 8 bases are a match to TRBD2. The V segment lost 6 bases and the J segment 7 bases; nucleotides outside the gene matches: 13. CDR3 length equals 15 residues. Germline CDR1 is LGHDT and CDR2 is YNNKEL (reference sequence). The CDR3 DNA reads as TGTGCCAGCAGTCCGGGACTAGGGGGTGAAGGGACCCAGTACTTC. Translation gives CASSPGLGGEGTQYF.

This clonotype was seen a handful of times. The chain is built from TRBV20-1 and TRBJ2-7, with unresolved D. The germline CDR1 and CDR2 sequences are DFQATT and SNEGSKA (reference sequence). V lost 5 bases and J lost 3, with 14 bases in between. The CDR3 sequence is 13 residues long. The CDR3 nucleotides are TGCAGTGCTGCCCTCCTAAAGGGCTACGAGCAGTACTTC. Residues: CSAALLKGYEQYF.

At least ten counts were recorded for this clonotype. V usage is TRBV29-1 and J usage is TRBJ2-7; 8 bases map to TRBD1. V lost 4 bases to trimming and J lost 6 bases; unmatched junction nucleotides: 5. CDR1 SQVTM and CDR2 ANQGSEA come from the germline V gene. This CDR3 contains 12 residues. In DNA form, the CDR3 reads TGCAGCGTTGCCAGGGGGCCTTCCGAGCAGTACTTC. The encoded protein is CSVARGPSEQYF.